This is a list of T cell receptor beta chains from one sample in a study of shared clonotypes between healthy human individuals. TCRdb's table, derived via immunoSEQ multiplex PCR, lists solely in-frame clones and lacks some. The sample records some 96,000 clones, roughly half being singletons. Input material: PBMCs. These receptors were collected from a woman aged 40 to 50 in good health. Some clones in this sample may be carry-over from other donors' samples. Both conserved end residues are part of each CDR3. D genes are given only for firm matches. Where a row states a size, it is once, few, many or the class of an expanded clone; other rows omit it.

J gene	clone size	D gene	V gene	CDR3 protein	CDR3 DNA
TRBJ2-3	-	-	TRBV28	CASSLRGPDTQYF	TGTGCCAGCAGTTTAAGGGGACCAGATACGCAGTATTTT
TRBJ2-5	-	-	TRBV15	CATSRGVETQYF	TGTGCCACCAGCAGGGGGGTTGAGACCCAGTACTTC
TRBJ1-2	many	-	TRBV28	CASSSYRDHGYTF	TGTGCCAGCAGTTCCTACAGGGACCATGGCTACACCTTC
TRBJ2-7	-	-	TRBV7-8	CASSLGGLSSYEQYF	TGTGCCAGCAGCTTAGGTGGCCTCAGCTCCTACGAGCAGTACTTC
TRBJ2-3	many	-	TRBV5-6	CASRGRIHTDTQYF	TGTGCCAGCAGGGGGCGGATACACACAGATACGCAGTATTTT
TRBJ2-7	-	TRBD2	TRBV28	CASSFHTSGKSYEQYF	TGTGCCAGCAGTTTTCACACTAGCGGGAAATCCTACGAGCAGTACTTC
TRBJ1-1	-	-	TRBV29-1	CSVAPAGEIVEAFF	TGCAGCGTTGCCCCCGCAGGGGAAATCGTTGAAGCTTTCTTT
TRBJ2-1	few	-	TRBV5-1	CASSRQGAASYNEQFF	TGCGCCAGCAGCCGGCAGGGTGCTGCCTCCTACAATGAGCAGTTCTTC
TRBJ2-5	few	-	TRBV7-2	CASSLMPALALGAQYF	TGTGCCAGCAGCTTAATGCCAGCTCTGGCTCTGGGAGCCCAGTACTTC
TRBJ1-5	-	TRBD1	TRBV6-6	CASSYKDRNQPQHF	TGTGCCAGCAGTTACAAGGACAGGAATCAGCCCCAGCATTTT
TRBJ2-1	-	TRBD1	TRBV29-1	CSVEEGTGGSYNEQFF	TGCAGCGTTGAAGAAGGGACAGGTGGCTCCTACAATGAGCAGTTCTTC
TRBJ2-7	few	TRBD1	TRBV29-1	CSVQIPGQGHEQYF	TGCAGCGTCCAAATACCGGGACAGGGTCACGAGCAGTACTTC
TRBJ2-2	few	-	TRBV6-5	CASSYLSNTGELFF	TGTGCCAGCAGTTACCTTTCGAACACCGGGGAGCTGTTTTTT
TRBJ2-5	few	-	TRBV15	CATSKGKGRETQYF	TGTGCCACCAGTAAAGGGAAGGGAAGGGAGACCCAGTACTTC
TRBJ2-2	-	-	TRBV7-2	CASSLVGSGGELFF	TGTGCCAGCAGCTTAGTGGGTTCGGGCGGGGAGCTGTTTTTT
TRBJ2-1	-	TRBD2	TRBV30	CAKSRTSGRIHGEQFF	TGTGCCAAGAGTAGGACTAGCGGGAGGATCCACGGTGAGCAGTTCTTC
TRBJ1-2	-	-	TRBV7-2	CASSKNSYGYTF	TGTGCCAGCAGCAAGAACAGCTATGGCTACACCTTC
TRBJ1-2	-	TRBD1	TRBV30	CAWSPGTANYGYTF	TGTGCCTGGAGCCCCGGGACAGCAAACTATGGCTACACCTTC
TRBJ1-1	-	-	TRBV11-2	CASSLGAGVLAEAFF	TGTGCCAGCAGCTTAGGCGCGGGAGTTCTGGCTGAAGCTTTCTTT
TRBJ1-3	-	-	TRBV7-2	CASSGRPQGPGNTIYF	TGTGCCAGCAGCGGGCGGCCTCAGGGCCCTGGAAACACCATATATTTT